The subject of this entry is one T cell receptor beta chain. As originally analysed: It was from reference gene primer amplification that nucleated cell counts were estimated. Using immunoSEQ multiplex PCR, the repertoire was profiled, and TCRdb retains in-frame clones only, with some absent. The DNA was the basis for D and trimming; V, J and clone size are from that table. The table includes 150,000 to 200,000 clones, 75% to 95% detected once. These data are taken from a study of blood T cell repertoires in COVID-19. On the study more broadly: Samples taken during acute and convalescent COVID-19 were collected in the United States, Italy and Spain. The cDNA or gDNA used as material had been derived from T cells, B-cell-depleted T cells, or PBMCs.

J was trimmed by 4 bases and V by 11 bases; bases with no gene match: 7. The CDR3 length is 14 residues. Germline CDR1 ENHRY, CDR2 SYGVKD. Material for sequencing was peripheral blood. The origin of this receptor is a man aged 45-60 years with acute or convalescent COVID-19. The chain combines TRBV10-3 with TRBJ2-2; 10 bases fit TRBD1. For the CDR3, the DNA is TGTGCCGCGATGGGACAGGGGTTCACCGGGGAGCTGTTTTTT. This translates into CAAMGQGFTGELFF.